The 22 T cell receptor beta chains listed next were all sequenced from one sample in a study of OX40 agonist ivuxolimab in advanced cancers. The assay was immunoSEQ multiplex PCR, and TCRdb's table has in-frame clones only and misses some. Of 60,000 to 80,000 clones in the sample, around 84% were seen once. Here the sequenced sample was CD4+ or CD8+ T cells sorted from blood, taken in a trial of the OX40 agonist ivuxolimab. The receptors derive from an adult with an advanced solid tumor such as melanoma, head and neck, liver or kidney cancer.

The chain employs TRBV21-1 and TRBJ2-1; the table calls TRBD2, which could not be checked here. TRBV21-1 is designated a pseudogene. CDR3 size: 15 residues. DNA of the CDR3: TGTGCCAGCAGCAAAGACGCGGGTCAGATTAATGAGCAGTTCTTC. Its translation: CASSKDAGQINEQFF.

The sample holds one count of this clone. CDR3 sequence (DNA): TGTGCCAGCAGCCAAGTTGGCCAAGGCTACGAGCAGTACTTC. It yields the protein CASSQVGQGYEQYF. The chain recombines TRBV4-2 with TRBJ2-7, with no clear D. Trimming stripped 1 base from V and 3 bases from J, with 10 bases between. From germline, CDR1 is LGHNA and CDR2 YNFKEQ. The CDR3 has 14 residues.

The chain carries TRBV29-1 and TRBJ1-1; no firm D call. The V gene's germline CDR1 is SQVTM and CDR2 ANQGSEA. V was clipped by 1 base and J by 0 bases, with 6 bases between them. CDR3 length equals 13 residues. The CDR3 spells CSVEGRLNTEAFF. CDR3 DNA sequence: TGCAGCGTTGAAGGGCGGTTGAACACTGAAGCTTTCTTT.

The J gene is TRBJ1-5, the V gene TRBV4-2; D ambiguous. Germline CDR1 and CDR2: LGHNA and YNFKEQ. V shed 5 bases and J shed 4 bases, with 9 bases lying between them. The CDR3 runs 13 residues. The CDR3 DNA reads TGTGCCAGCAGCGTGGCAGAGAATCAGCCCCAGCATTTT. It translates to CASSVAENQPQHF.

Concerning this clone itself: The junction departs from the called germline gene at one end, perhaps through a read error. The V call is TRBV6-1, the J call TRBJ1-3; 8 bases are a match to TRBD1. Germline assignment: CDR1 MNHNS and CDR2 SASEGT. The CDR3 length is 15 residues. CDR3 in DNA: TGTGCCAGCAGGGAAGACAGGGGCTCTGGAAACACCATATATTTT. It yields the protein CASREDRGSGNTIYF.

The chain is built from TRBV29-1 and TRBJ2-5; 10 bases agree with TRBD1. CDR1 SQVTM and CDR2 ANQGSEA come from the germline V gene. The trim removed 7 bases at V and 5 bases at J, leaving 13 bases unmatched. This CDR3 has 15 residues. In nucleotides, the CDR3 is TGCAGCGCAAGGACGGGACAGGGGTCTTTGGAGACCCAGTACTTC. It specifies CSARTGQGSLETQYF.

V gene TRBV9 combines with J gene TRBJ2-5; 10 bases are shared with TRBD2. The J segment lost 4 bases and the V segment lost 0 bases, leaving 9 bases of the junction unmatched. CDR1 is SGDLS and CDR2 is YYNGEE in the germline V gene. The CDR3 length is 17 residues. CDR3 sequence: CASSVEASGSGGETQYF. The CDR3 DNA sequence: TGTGCCAGCAGCGTAGAGGCTAGCGGGAGTGGAGGAGAGACCCAGTACTTC.

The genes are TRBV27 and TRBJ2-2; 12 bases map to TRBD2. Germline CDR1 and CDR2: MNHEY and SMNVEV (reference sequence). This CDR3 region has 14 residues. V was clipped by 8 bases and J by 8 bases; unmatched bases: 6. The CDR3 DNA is TGTGCCAGCCGAATGACTAGCGGGAGTGGGGAGCTGTTTTTT. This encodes CASRMTSGSGELFF.

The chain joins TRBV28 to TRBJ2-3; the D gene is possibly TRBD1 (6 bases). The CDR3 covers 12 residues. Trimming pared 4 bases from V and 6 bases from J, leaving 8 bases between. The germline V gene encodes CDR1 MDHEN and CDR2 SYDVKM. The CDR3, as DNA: TGTGCCAGCAGTTCAGGGGACGATACGCAGTATTTT. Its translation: CASSSGDDTQYF.

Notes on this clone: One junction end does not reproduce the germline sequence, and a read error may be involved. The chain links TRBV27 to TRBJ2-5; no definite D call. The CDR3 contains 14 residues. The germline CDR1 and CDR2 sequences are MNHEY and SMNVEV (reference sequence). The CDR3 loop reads CASRGTGYQATQYF. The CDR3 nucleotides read TGTGCCAGCCGTGGAACCGGGTATCAAGCGACCCAGTACTTC.

The CDR3 spells CASSLSNEGTDTQYF. The CDR3 DNA sequence: TGTGCCAGCAGTTTATCGAACGAGGGCACAGATACGCAGTATTTT. V is TRBV27 and J is TRBJ2-3, with D hard to call. The CDR3 consists of 15 residues. Germline V gives CDR1 MNHEY, CDR2 SMNVEV (reference sequence). With 0 bases removed from V and 1 base from J, the gap between germline ends came to 8 bases.

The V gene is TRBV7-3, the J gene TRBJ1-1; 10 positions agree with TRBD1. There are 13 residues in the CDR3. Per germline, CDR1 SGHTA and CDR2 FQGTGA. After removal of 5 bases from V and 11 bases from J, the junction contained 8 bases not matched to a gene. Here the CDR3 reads CASSPSLGQGAFF. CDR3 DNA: TGTGCCAGCAGCCCAAGCCTGGGACAGGGGGCTTTCTTT. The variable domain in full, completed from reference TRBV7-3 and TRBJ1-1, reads GAGVSQTPSNKVTEKGKYVELRCDPISGHTALYWYRQSLGQGPEFLIYFQGTGAADDSGLPNDRFFAVRPEGSVSTLKIQRTERGDSAVYLCASSPSLGQGAFFGQGTRLTVV.

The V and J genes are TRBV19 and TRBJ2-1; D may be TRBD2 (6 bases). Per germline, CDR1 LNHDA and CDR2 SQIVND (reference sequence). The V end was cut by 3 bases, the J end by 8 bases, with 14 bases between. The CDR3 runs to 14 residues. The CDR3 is CASSIPGLRDEQFF. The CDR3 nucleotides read TGTGCCAGTAGTATCCCGGGACTGCGGGATGAGCAGTTCTTC.

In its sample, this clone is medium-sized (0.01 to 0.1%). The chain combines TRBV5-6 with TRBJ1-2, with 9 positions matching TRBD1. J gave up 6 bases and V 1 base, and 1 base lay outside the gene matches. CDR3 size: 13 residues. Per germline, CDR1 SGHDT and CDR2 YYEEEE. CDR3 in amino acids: CASSLRQGDGYTF. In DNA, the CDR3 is TGTGCCAGCAGCTTGAGACAGGGGGATGGCTACACCTTC.

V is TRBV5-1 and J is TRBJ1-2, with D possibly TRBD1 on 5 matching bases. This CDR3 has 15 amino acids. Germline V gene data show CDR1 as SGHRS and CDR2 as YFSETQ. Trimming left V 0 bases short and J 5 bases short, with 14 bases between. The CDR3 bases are TGCGCCAGCAGCTTGGAAGCATACGCAGGGTATGGCTACACCTTC. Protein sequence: CASSLEAYAGYGYTF.

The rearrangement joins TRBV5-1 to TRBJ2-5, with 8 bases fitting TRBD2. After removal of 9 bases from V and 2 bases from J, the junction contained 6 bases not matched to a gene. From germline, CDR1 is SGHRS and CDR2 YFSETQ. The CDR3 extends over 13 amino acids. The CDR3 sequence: CATSGGVQETQYF. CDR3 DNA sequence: TGCGCCACCTCCGGGGGGGTACAAGAGACCCAGTACTTC. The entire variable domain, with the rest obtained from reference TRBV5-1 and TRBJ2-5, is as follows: KAGVTQTPRYLIKTRGQQVTLSCSPISGHRSVSWYQQTPGQGLQFLFEYFSETQRNKGNFPGRFSGRQFSNSRSEMNVSTLELGDSALYLCATSGGVQETQYFGPGTRLLVL.

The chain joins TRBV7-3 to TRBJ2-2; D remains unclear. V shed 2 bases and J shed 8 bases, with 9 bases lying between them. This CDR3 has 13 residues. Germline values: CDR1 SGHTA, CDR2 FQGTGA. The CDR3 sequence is CASSLAYEGELFF. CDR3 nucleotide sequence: TGTGCCAGCAGCTTAGCCTACGAAGGGGAGCTGTTTTTT.

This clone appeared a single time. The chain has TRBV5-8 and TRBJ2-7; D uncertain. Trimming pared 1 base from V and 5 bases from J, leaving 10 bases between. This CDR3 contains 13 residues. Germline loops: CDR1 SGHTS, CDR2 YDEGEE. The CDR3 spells CASSLLTQDEQYF. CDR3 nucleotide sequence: TGTGCCAGCAGCTTGCTTACCCAGGACGAGCAGTACTTC.

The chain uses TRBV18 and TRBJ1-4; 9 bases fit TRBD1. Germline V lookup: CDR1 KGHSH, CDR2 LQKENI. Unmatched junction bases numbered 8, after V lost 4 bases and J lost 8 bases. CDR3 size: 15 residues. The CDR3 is CASSQNRDREEKLFF. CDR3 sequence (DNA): TGTGCCAGCTCACAAAACCGGGACAGGGAAGAAAAACTGTTTTTT.

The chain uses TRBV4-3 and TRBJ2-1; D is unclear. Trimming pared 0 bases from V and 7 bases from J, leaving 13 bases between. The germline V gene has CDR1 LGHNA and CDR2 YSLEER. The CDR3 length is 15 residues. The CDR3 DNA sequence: TGCGCCAGCAGCCAAGAAATGGTGCACCCGAATGAGCAGTTCTTC. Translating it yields CASSQEMVHPNEQFF.

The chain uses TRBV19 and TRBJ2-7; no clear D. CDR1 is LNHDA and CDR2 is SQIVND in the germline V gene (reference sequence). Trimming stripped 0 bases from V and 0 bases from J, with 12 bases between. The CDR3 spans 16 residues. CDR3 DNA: TGTGCCAGTAGTATAGATCAGCGCCGAAGCTCCTACGAGCAGTACTTC. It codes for CASSIDQRRSSYEQYF.

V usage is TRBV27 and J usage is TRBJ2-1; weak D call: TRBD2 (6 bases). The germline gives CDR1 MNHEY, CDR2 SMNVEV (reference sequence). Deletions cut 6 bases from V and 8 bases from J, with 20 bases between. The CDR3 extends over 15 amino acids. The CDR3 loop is CASRTRGGKWYEQFF. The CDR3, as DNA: TGTGCCAGCAGGACCCGCGGAGGGAAGTGGTATGAGCAGTTCTTC.